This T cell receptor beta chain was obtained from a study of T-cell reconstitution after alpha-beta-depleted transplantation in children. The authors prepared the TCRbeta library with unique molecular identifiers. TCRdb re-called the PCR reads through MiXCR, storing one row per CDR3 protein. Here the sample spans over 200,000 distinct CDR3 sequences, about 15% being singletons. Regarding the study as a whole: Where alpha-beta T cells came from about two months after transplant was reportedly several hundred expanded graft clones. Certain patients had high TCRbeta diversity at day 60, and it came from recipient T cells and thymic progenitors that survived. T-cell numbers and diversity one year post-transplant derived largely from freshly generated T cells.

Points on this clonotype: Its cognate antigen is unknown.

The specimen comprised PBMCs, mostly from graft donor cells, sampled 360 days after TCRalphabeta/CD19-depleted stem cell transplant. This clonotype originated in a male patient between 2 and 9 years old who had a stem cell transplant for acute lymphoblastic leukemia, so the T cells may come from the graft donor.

CDR3 sequence reads: CASSPAGSLGNSPLHF. DNA of the CDR3: TGTGCCAGCTCACCAGCAGGGAGCCTCGGTAATTCACCCCTCCACTTT. The chain employs TRBV18 and TRBJ1-6, with a possible D match to TRBD1 (5 bases). The V and J ends lost 2 bases and 6 bases respectively, with 14 bases between them. In germline, CDR1 is KGHSH, CDR2 LQKENI. The CDR3 has 16 residues. The full variable domain, its missing parts supplied by reference TRBV18 and TRBJ1-6, is NAGVMQNPRHLVRRRGQEARLRCSPMKGHSHVYWYRQLPEEGLKFMVYLQKENIIDESGMPKERFSAEFPKEGPSILRIQQVVRGDSAAYFCASSPAGSLGNSPLHFGNGTRLTVT.